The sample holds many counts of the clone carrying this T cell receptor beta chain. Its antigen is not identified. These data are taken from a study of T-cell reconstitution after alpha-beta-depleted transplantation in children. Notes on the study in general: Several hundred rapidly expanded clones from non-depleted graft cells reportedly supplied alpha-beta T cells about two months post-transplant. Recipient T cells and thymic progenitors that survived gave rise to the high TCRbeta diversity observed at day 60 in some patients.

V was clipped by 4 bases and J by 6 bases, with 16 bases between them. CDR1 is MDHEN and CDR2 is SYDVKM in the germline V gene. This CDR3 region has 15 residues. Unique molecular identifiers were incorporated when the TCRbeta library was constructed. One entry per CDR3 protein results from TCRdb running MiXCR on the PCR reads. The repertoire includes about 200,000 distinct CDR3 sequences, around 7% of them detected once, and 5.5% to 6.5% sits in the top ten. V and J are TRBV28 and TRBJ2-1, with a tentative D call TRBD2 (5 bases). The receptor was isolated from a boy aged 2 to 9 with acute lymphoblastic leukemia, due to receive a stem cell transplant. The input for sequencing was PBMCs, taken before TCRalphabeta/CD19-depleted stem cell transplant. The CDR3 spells CASSSGISEPNEQFF. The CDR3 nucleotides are TGTGCCAGCAGTTCCGGGATCTCCGAGCCCAATGAGCAGTTCTTC.